The 10 T cell receptor beta chains reported below all come from one sample, sequenced in a study of beta chain features in type 1 diabetes. Expressed TCRB transcripts were sequenced because the isolated RNA had all been reverse transcribed beforehand. This table comes from immunoSEQ multiplex PCR, and its TCRdb copy is limited to in-frame clones, with some not included. The sample yields over 700,000 clones, roughly 17% seen once. The material sequenced was naive CD4+ T cells from blood. The receptors derive from a young woman in good health.

The sample holds a few counts of this clone. J is TRBJ2-7 and V is TRBV11-2; maybe TRBD2 (6 bases). Germline V gives CDR1 SGHAT, CDR2 FQNNGV. Trimming left V 5 bases short and J 3 bases short, with 17 bases between. The CDR3 is 15 residues long. DNA for the CDR3: TGTGCCAGCAGCCTGACGGGGGTACACTTCTACGAGCAGTACTTC. It translates to CASSLTGVHFYEQYF.

This clone has more than one count but fewer than ten. The chain is built from TRBV29-1 and TRBJ2-2, with D unclear. Trimming pared 3 bases from V and 7 bases from J, leaving 15 bases between. The CDR3 has 14 amino acids. CDR1 SQVTM and CDR2 ANQGSEA come from the germline V gene. In nucleotides, the CDR3 is TGCAGCGTTGACGGTGTCAGTCGTGGCGGGGAGCTGTTTTTT. This encodes CSVDGVSRGGELFF.

The chain joins TRBV11-2 to TRBJ2-3; 8 nucleotides line up with TRBD2. Per germline, CDR1 SGHAT and CDR2 FQNNGV. Trimming removed 6 bases from V and 5 bases from J; junction bases left unmatched: 10. The CDR3 runs to 15 residues. The CDR3 sequence: CASRLNPGGKDTQYF. The CDR3 DNA follows: TGTGCCAGCAGACTGAACCCGGGAGGGAAAGATACGCAGTATTTT. The full variable domain, rest sourced from reference TRBV11-2 and TRBJ2-3, is EAGVAQSPRYKIIEKRQSVAFWCNPISGHATLYWYQQILGQGPKLLIQFQNNGVVDDSQLPKDRFSAERLKGVDSTLKIQPAKLEDSAVYLCASRLNPGGKDTQYFGPGTRLTVL.

This clone was found a few times. The genes are TRBV5-1 and TRBJ2-7; the D gene is possibly TRBD2 (6 bases). The CDR3 is 15 amino acids. V shed 1 base and J shed 2 bases, with 13 bases lying between them. Germline V gives CDR1 SGHRS, CDR2 YFSETQ. The CDR3 DNA reads as TGCGCCAGCAGCTTGTCCGCAGGGACTGCCTACGAGCAGTACTTC. This gives the protein CASSLSAGTAYEQYF.

The chain has TRBV18 and TRBJ1-2, with 11 bases matching TRBD1. This CDR3 has 16 amino acids. CDR1 and CDR2 from the germline V gene are KGHSH and LQKENI. V was pared by 3 bases and J by 5 bases, with 8 bases of the junction left unmatched. The CDR3, as DNA: TGTGCCAGCTCACCGACGGGGACAGGGGGAAAATATGGCTACACCTTC. It codes for CASSPTGTGGKYGYTF.

This clone has only a few counts. The rearrangement uses TRBV7-9 and TRBJ2-6, with D unclear. V lost 3 bases to trimming and J lost 0 bases, with 9 bases between them. This CDR3 region has 16 residues. Germline V lookup: CDR1 SEHNR, CDR2 FQNEAQ (reference sequence). In DNA, the CDR3 is TGTGCCAGCAGCTTCGAGTTTTCCTCTGGGGCCAACGTCCTGACTTTC. Translating gives CASSFEFSSGANVLTF.

This clone was picked up a small number of times. This chain links TRBV20-1 with TRBJ1-1, with unresolved D. V shed 0 bases and J shed 5 bases, with 4 bases lying between them. Germline V gene lookup returns CDR1 DFQATT and CDR2 SNEGSKA (reference sequence). CDR3 length equals 11 residues. For the CDR3, the DNA is TGCAGTGCTAGAGATACGACTGAAGCTTTCTTT. This translates into CSARDTTEAFF.

The genes are TRBV7-8 and TRBJ1-5; no clear D gene. The CDR3 extends over 14 amino acids. Germline V gene lookup returns CDR1 SGHVS and CDR2 FQNEAQ. Trimming left V 6 bases short and J 4 bases short, with 13 bases between. The CDR3 spells CASSPRHGNQPQHF. The CDR3 nucleotides read TGTGCCAGCAGTCCCCGACATGGGAATCAGCCCCAGCATTTT.

This clone was observed a few times. V is TRBV4-3 and J is TRBJ2-7; D remains ambiguous. There are 15 residues in the CDR3. V dropped 0 bases and J dropped 0 bases, with 9 bases sitting between them. Germline V gives CDR1 LGHNA, CDR2 YSLEER. Here the CDR3 DNA reads TGCGCCAGCAGCCAAGACAGGCTCCTCTCCTACGAGCAGTACTTC. As protein: CASSQDRLLSYEQYF.

This clone was detected a few times. The chain has TRBV5-1 and TRBJ2-2, with TRBD2 matching 9 bases. After removal of 2 bases from V and 1 base from J, the junction contained 12 bases not matched to a gene. CDR1 SGHRS and CDR2 YFSETQ come from the germline V gene. This CDR3 has 19 residues. The CDR3 DNA reads TGCGCCAGCAGCTTTCTATTAGGGACTAGCAAAGGGAACACCGGGGAGCTGTTTTTT. The encoded protein is CASSFLLGTSKGNTGELFF.